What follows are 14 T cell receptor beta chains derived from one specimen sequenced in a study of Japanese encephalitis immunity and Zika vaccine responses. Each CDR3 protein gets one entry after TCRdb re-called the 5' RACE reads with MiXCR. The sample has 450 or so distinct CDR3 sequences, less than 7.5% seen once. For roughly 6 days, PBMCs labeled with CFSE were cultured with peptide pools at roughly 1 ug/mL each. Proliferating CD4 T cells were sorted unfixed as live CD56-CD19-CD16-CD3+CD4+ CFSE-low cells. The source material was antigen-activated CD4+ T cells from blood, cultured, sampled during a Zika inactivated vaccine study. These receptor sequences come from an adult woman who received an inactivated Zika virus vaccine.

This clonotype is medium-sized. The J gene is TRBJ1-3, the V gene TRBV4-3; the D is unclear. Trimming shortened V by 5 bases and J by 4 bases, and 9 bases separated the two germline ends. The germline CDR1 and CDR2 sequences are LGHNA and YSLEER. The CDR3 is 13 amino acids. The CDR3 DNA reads TGCGCCAGCAGCTACGCAAGCGGAAACACCATATATTTT. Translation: CASSYASGNTIYF.

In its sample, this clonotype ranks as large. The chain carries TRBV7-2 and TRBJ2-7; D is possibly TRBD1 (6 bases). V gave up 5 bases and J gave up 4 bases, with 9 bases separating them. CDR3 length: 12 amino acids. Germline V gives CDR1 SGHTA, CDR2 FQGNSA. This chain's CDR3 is CASSPTGYEQYF. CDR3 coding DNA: TGTGCCAGCAGCCCAACAGGGTACGAGCAGTACTTC.

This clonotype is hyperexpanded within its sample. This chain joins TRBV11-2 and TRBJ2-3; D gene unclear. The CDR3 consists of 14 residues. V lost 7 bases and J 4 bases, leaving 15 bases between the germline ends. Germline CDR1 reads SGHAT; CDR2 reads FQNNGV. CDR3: CASTGFKGSDTQYF. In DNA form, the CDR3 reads TGTGCCAGCACGGGCTTCAAAGGATCAGATACGCAGTATTTT.

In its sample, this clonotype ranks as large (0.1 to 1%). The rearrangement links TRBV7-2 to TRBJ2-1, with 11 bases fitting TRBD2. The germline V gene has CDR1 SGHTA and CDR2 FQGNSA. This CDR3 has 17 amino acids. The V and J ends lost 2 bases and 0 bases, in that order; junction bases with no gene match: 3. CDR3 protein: CASSLRGTSGSYNEQFF. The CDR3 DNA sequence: TGTGCCAGCAGCTTAAGGGGGACTAGCGGCTCCTACAATGAGCAGTTCTTC.

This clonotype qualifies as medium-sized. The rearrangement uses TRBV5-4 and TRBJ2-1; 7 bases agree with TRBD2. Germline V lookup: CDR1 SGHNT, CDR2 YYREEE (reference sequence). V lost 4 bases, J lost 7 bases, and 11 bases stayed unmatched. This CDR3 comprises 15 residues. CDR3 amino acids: CASSRVGGTGNEQFF. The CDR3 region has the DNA TGTGCCAGCAGCCGAGTGGGAGGGACGGGAAATGAGCAGTTCTTC.

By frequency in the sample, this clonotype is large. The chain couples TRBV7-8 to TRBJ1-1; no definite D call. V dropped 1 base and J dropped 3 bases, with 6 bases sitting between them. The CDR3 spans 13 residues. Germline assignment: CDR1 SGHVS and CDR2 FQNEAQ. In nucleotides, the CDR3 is TGTGCCAGCAGCTTAGTTCAAGACACTGAAGCTTTCTTT. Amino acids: CASSLVQDTEAFF.

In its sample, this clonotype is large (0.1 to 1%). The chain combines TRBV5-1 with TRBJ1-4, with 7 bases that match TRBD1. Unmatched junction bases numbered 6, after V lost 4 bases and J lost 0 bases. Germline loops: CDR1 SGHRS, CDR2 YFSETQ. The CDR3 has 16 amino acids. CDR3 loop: CASSLQGVATNEKLFF. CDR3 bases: TGCGCCAGCAGCCTGCAGGGGGTTGCAACTAATGAAAAACTGTTTTTT.

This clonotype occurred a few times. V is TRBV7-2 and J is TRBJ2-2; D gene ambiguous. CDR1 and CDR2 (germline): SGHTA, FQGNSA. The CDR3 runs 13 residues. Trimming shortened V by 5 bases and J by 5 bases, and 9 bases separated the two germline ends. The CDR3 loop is CASSTQGTGELFF. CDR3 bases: TGTGCCAGCAGCACACAAGGGACCGGGGAGCTGTTTTTT.

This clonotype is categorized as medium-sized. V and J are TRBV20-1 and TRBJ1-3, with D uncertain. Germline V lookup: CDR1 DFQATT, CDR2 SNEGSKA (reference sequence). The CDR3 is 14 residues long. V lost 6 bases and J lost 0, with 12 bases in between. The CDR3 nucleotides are TGCAGTGCGCTGCGGGGAAGCTCTGGAAACACCATATATTTT. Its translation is CSALRGSSGNTIYF.

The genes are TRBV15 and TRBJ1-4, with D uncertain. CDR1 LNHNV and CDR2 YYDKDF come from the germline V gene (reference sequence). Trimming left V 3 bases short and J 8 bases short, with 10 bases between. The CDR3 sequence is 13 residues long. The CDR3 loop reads CATSSGSSEKLFF. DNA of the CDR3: TGTGCCACCAGCAGCGGAAGTTCGGAAAAACTGTTTTTT.

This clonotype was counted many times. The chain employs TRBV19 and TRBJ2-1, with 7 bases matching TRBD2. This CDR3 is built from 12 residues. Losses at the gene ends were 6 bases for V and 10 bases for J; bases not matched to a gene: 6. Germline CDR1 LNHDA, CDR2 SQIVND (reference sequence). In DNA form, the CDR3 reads TGTGCCAGTAGGGCCGTGCGGGGGGAGCAGTTCTTC. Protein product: CASRAVRGEQFF.

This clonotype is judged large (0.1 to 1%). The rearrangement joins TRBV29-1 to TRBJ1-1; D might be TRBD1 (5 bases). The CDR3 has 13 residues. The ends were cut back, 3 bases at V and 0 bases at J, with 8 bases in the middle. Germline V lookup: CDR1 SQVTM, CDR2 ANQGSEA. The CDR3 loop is CSVDAGLNTEAFF. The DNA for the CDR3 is TGCAGCGTTGACGCAGGGCTGAACACTGAAGCTTTCTTT.

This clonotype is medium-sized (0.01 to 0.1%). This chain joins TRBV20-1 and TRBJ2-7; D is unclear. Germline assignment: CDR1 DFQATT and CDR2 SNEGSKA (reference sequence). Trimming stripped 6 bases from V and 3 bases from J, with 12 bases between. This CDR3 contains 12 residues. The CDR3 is CSASVANYEQYF. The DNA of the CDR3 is TGCAGTGCCTCGGTAGCCAACTACGAGCAGTACTTC.

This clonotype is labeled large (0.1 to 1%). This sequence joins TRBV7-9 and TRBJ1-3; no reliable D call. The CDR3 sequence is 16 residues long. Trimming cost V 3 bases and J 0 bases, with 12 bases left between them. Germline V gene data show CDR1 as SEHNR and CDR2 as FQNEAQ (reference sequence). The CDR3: CASSFNHALSGNTIYF. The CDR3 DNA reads TGTGCCAGCAGCTTTAACCACGCTCTCTCTGGAAACACCATATATTTT. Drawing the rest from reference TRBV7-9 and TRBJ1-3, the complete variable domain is DTGVSQNPRHKITKRGQNVTFRCDPISEHNRLYWYRQTLGQGPEFLTYFQNEAQLEKSRLLSDRFSAERPKGSFSTLEIQRTEQGDSAMYLCASSFNHALSGNTIYFGEGSWLTVV.